This TCR beta chain was sequenced in a study of blood T cells in healthy people across ages. The CDR3 length is 15 residues. V was shortened by 4 bases and J by 1 base, with 14 bases between the two germline ends. Germline V gene data show CDR1 as SGHNT and CDR2 as YYREEE (reference sequence). It was with a sample-barcoded 5' primer and a J-beta primer mix that a second PCR of roughly 6 to 12 cycles was run. Each CDR3 protein gets one entry after TCRdb re-called the 5' RACE reads with MiXCR. This table holds about 680,000 distinct CDR3 sequences, about 52% found once. The sequenced sample was blood. This clonotype was sampled from a woman aged 55-69 years in good health. The chain is built from TRBV5-4 and TRBJ1-1, with D possibly being TRBD1 (6 bases). CDR3 protein: CASSNWDTQNTEAFF. DNA for the CDR3: TGTGCCAGCAGCAACTGGGACACCCAGAACACTGAAGCTTTCTTT.